The next 17 T cell receptor beta chains were all read from a single sample in a study of blood T cell repertoires in COVID-19. Some clones are missing from TCRdb's copy, which holds only in-frame ones; the method was immunoSEQ multiplex PCR. Here the sample spans roughly 230,000 clones, approximately 81% being singletons. Sequencing input: peripheral blood. These TCRs come from a woman older than 75 with COVID-19, enrolled during active disease.

This clone was seen once. The chain joins TRBV6-1 to TRBJ1-6; D gene unclear. V was cut by 2 bases and J by 4 bases, with 12 bases left in between. Germline CDR1 reads MNHNS; CDR2 reads SASEGT. This CDR3 comprises 16 residues. The CDR3 region has the DNA TGTGCCAGCAGTGAAAGGGAGGGAGGATATAATTCACCCCTCCACTTT. This sequence encodes CASSEREGGYNSPLHF.

This clone was counted a few times. The chain joins TRBV5-1 to TRBJ1-1; no clear D gene. The V end lost 4 bases, the J end lost 4 bases, and 11 bases lay between the germline ends. Germline V gene lookup returns CDR1 SGHRS and CDR2 YFSETQ. There are 13 residues in the CDR3. The CDR3 DNA reads TGCGCCAGCAGCACCGGAGGTACCACTGAAGCTTTCTTT. It encodes CASSTGGTTEAFF.

V usage is TRBV5-4 and J usage is TRBJ2-1, with TRBD2 matching over 7 bases. The CDR3 covers 15 residues. Germline loops: CDR1 SGHNT, CDR2 YYREEE (reference sequence). After removal of 0 bases from V and 3 bases from J, the junction contained 3 bases not matched to a gene. The CDR3 DNA sequence: TGTGCCAGCAGCTTGGTTGGCGGGAGCTACAATGAGCAGTTCTTC. This codes for CASSLVGGSYNEQFF.

The J gene is TRBJ1-6, the V gene TRBV2; D remains ambiguous. The V and J ends lost 4 bases and 9 bases respectively, with 10 bases between them. Per germline, CDR1 SNHLY and CDR2 FYNNEI. There are 13 residues in the CDR3. The CDR3 nucleotides are TGTGCCAGCAGTGTGGAGGGCGGTTCACCCCTCCACTTT. Amino acids: CASSVEGGSPLHF.

This clone was counted a few times. This chain connects TRBV7-3 to TRBJ2-5; 10 bases are shared with TRBD2. The ends lost 8 bases at V and 5 bases at J; junction bases unmatched: 11. Germline values: CDR1 SGHTA, CDR2 FQGTGA. The CDR3 extends over 15 amino acids. The CDR3 sequence: CASASASGGRETQYF. The DNA of the CDR3 is TGTGCCAGCGCCTCGGCTAGCGGGGGTAGGGAGACCCAGTACTTC.

The table lists this clone with a count of one. The gene calls are TRBV2 and TRBJ1-2; 9 bases match TRBD1. CDR1 and CDR2 (germline): SNHLY, FYNNEI. The CDR3 runs 13 residues. The V gene end was trimmed by 2 bases and the J gene end by 7 bases; junction bases not matched to a gene: 2. The CDR3 sequence: CASSEMTGGGYTF. The CDR3 region has the DNA TGTGCCAGCAGTGAAATGACAGGGGGTGGCTACACCTTC.

The rearrangement links TRBV7-8 to TRBJ1-1; 10 bases are a match to TRBD1. CDR1 and CDR2 (germline): SGHVS, FQNEAQ. Losses at the gene ends were 5 bases for V and 3 bases for J; bases not matched to a gene: 24. The CDR3 has 21 amino acids. The CDR3: CASSPSRRDRGRFGGDTEAFF. The CDR3 DNA is TGTGCCAGCAGCCCATCCCGCCGGGACAGGGGTAGATTCGGCGGAGACACTGAAGCTTTCTTT.

The chain has TRBV18 and TRBJ1-4; 8 bases are shared with TRBD1. CDR3 size: 14 residues. The junction had 7 bases not matched to a gene; V was cut back by 5 bases and J by 8 bases. In germline, CDR1 is KGHSH, CDR2 LQKENI. DNA for the CDR3: TGTGCCAGCTCATTGCAGGGGGCGCGGGAAAAACTGTTTTTT. This translates into CASSLQGAREKLFF.

The CDR3 DNA is TGCGCCAGCAGCATCAGTGCCGGGACAGGGTTCTACGAGCAGTACTTC. It specifies CASSISAGTGFYEQYF. This chain connects TRBV4-1 to TRBJ2-7; 9 bases are a match to TRBD1. Germline V gene data show CDR1 as MGHRA and CDR2 as YSYEKL. V lost 5 bases to trimming and J lost 3 bases; unmatched junction nucleotides: 11. This CDR3 has 16 residues.

The gene calls are TRBV3-1 (or the pseudogene TRBV3-2) and TRBJ2-2; D gene uncertain. The CDR3 runs to 12 residues. From germline, CDR1 is LGHDT and CDR2 YNNKEL (reference sequence). V was shortened by 8 bases and J by 7 bases, with 11 bases between the two germline ends. The CDR3 sequence is CASVRSNGELFF. As DNA, the CDR3 is TGTGCCAGCGTTAGATCAAACGGGGAGCTGTTTTTT.

The J gene is TRBJ2-1, the V gene TRBV6-5; 10 bases are shared with TRBD1. After removal of 4 bases from V and 8 bases from J, the junction contained 8 bases not matched to a gene. This CDR3 comprises 15 residues. Germline CDR1 is MNHEY and CDR2 is SVGAGI. CDR3 nucleotides: TGTGCCAGCAGTTTGACCGGGACAGGGGTCGATGAGCAGTTCTTC. It is translated as CASSLTGTGVDEQFF.

This chain links TRBV7-3 with TRBJ2-1, with D uncertain. Trimming shortened V by 5 bases and J by 5 bases, and 10 bases separated the two germline ends. This CDR3 is 13 amino acids long. From germline, CDR1 is SGHTA and CDR2 FQGTGA. CDR3 in DNA: TGTGCCAGCAGCCCCCCACTTGACAATGAGCAGTTCTTC. It specifies CASSPPLDNEQFF.

The genes are TRBV27 and TRBJ1-2, with D unclear. This CDR3 is built from 13 residues. Trimming pared 2 bases from V and 0 bases from J, leaving 4 bases between. Germline CDR1 is MNHEY and CDR2 is SMNVEV (reference sequence). CDR3 nucleotide sequence: TGTGCCAGCAGTTTAGAGGCTAACTATGGCTACACCTTC. Translating gives CASSLEANYGYTF.

The rearrangement links TRBV7-2 to TRBJ1-1; D may be TRBD1 (5 bases). CDR3 size: 16 residues. Germline V gene lookup returns CDR1 SGHTA and CDR2 FQGNSA. Trimming left V 6 bases short and J 5 bases short, with 22 bases between. In DNA, the CDR3 is TGTGCCAGCAGTCTTCCAACGGGGGGGTCAGGGACTGAAGCTTTCTTT. It is translated as CASSLPTGGSGTEAFF.

The chain couples TRBV5-1 to TRBJ2-1, with D possibly matching TRBD2 (6 bases). CDR3 size: 11 residues. Per the germline V gene, CDR1 is SGHRS and CDR2 is YFSETQ. V was clipped by 7 bases and J by 9 bases, with 11 bases between them. The CDR3 DNA follows: TGCGCCAGCGGAAACGGGGGTGAGCAGTTCTTC. This codes for CASGNGGEQFF. Complete variable domain (other parts from reference TRBV5-1 and TRBJ2-1): KAGVTQTPRYLIKTRGQQVTLSCSPISGHRSVSWYQQTPGQGLQFLFEYFSETQRNKGNFPGRFSGRQFSNSRSEMNVSTLELGDSALYLCASGNGGEQFFGPGTRLTVL.

The chain joins TRBV19 to TRBJ2-2, with TRBD1 matching 9 bases. Germline assignment: CDR1 LNHDA and CDR2 SQIVND (reference sequence). J gave up 5 bases and V 6 bases, and 4 bases lay outside the gene matches. The CDR3 covers 14 residues. The chain's CDR3 is CASRKDRGTGELFF. The CDR3 bases are TGTGCCAGTAGGAAGGACAGGGGTACCGGGGAGCTGTTTTTT.

As DNA, the CDR3 is TGTGCCAGCAGCTTAGCCAGGGATGGTGGCTACACCTTC. Residues: CASSLARDGGYTF. The chain employs TRBV7-2 and TRBJ1-2; maybe TRBD1 (5 bases). V was pared by 0 bases and J by 7 bases, with 9 bases between. This CDR3 spans 13 amino acids. Germline V gene lookup returns CDR1 SGHTA and CDR2 FQGNSA. Complete variable domain (other parts from reference TRBV7-2 and TRBJ1-2): GAGVSQSPSNKVTEKGKDVELRCDPISGHTALYWYRQSLGQGLEFLIYFQGNSAPDKSGLPSDRFSAERTGGSVSTLTIQRTQQEDSAVYLCASSLARDGGYTFGSGTRLTVV.